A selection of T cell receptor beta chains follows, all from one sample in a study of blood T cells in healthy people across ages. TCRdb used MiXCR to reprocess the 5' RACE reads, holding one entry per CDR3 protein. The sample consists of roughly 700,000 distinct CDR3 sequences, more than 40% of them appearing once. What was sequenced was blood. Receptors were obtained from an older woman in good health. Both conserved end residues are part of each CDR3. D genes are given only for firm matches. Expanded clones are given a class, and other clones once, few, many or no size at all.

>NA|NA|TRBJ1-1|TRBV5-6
TGTGCCAGCAGCTTTCGGTGGACGGGAGTCAACTATGAAGCTTTCTTT
CASSFRWTGVNYEAFF
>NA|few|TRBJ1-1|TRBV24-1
TGTGCCACCAGTGTGTCAGGGACCAACACTGAAGCTTTCTTT
CATSVSGTNTEAFF
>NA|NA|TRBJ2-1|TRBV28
TGTGCCAGCAGTTTAGGGGGCAACGTTTACAATGAGCAGTTCTTC
CASSLGGNVYNEQFF
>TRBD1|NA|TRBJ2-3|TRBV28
TGTGCCGGCCAGACAGGGGGAAACACAGATACGCAGTATTTT
CAGQTGGNTDTQYF
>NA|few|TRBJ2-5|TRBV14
TGTGCCAGCAGCCAAACGGGCAGCGAGACCCAGTACTTC
CASSQTGSETQYF
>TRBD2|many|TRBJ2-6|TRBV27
TGTGCCAGCAGTTTTGTGGGACTAGCGGGAGGTTCCGGGGCCAACGTCCTGACTTTC
CASSFVGLAGGSGANVLTF
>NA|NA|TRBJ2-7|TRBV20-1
TGCAGTGCCTCTAGGGACGGTGAGCAGTACTTC
CSASRDGEQYF
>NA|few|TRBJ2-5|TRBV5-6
TGTGCCAGCAACAGCGGCCCAAAAGAGACCCAGTACTTC
CASNSGPKETQYF
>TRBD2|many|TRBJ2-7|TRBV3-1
TGTGCCAGCAGCCAAGAAGGACTAGCGGATACCTACGAGCAGTACTTC
CASSQEGLADTYEQYF
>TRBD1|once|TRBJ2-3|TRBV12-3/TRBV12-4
TGTGCCAGCAGTTTAGAACGGACAGGGGTAGATACGCAGTATTTT
CASSLERTGVDTQYF
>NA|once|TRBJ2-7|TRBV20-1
TGCAGTGCCCCGGTCCTGGGGGACGAGCAGTACTTC
CSAPVLGDEQYF
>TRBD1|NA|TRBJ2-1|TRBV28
TGTGCCAGCAGCAGTAGGGACAGCCTCTACAATGAGCAGTTCTTC
CASSSRDSLYNEQFF
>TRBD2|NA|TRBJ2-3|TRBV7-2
TGTGCCAGCAGCTTAGGAGCGGGAGGGCCAGAAGATACGCAGTATTTT
CASSLGAGGPEDTQYF
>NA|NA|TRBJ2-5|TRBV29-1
TGCAGCGTTGAAGATCCGGCCGGGAAAGAGACCCAGTACTTC
CSVEDPAGKETQYF
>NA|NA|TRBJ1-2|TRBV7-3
TGTGCCAGCAGCTCCTTTATTGGGACTATCGGGACCAAGCATGGCTACACCTTC
CASSSFIGTIGTKHGYTF
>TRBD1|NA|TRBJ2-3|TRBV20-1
TGCAGTGCGAACAGGGGGCCGAGCACAGATACGCAGTATTTT
CSANRGPSTDTQYF
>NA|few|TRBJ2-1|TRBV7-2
TGTGCCAGCAGCCCGACTGTCTACAATGAGCAGTTCTTC
CASSPTVYNEQFF
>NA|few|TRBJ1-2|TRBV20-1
TGCAGTGCTAGCGCGCTACTTCGGGAGGCGCCTAACTATGGCTACACCTTC
CSASALLREAPNYGYTF
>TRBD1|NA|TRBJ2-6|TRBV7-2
TGTGCCAGCAGCCAAAGGACAGGGTCTGGGGCCAACGTCCTGACTTTC
CASSQRTGSGANVLTF
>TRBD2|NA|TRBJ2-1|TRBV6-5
TGTGCCAGCAGTTCTACTAGCGCTTACTCCTACAATGAGCAGTTCTTC
CASSSTSAYSYNEQFF
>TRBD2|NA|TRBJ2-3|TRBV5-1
TGCGCCAGCAAAACCCCGACTAGCGGGAGTCCAGATACGCAGTATTTT
CASKTPTSGSPDTQYF
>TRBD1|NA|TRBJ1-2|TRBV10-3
TGTGCCATCAGTGACAGGGGGCGCGGGGGTAACTATGGCTACACCTTC
CAISDRGRGGNYGYTF
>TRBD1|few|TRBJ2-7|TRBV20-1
TGCAGTGCTAGAGTGGGACAGGGGGCCCACGAGCAGTACTTC
CSARVGQGAHEQYF
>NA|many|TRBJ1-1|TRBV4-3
TGCGCCAGCAGCCAAATTAGAGGGGGGAACACTGAAGCTTTCTTT
CASSQIRGGNTEAFF
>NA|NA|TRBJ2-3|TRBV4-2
TGTGCCAGCAGCCAAGATGGAGGGTCCCTATCCACAGATACGCAGTATTTT
CASSQDGGSLSTDTQYF
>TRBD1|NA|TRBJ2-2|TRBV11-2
TGTGCCAGCAGATATAATTGGGACAGATACACCGGGGAGCTGTTTTTT
CASRYNWDRYTGELFF
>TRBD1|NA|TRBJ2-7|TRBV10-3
TGTGCCATCAGGACGGGACAGCACAATGAGTACTTC
CAIRTGQHNEYF
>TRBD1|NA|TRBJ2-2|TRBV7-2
TGTGCCAGCAGTGTTCGACAGGGGGGAAGGCTGTTTTTT
CASSVRQGGRLFF
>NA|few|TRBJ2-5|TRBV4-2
TGTGCCAGCAGCCAAGCCCCTACCCAAGAGACCCAGTACTTC
CASSQAPTQETQYF
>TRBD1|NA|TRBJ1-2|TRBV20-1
TGCAGTGCTGCGGAGGGCAGGGGGTACTATGGCTACACCTTC
CSAAEGRGYYGYTF
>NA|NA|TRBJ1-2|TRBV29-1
TGCAGCGGCGAAGCCGCCTATGGCTACACCTTC
CSGEAAYGYTF
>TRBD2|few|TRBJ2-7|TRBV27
TGTGCCAGCAGTCAGGCTAGCGGGAGGAGGTCCTACGAGCAGTACTTC
CASSQASGRRSYEQYF
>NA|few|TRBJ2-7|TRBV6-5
TGTGCCAGCAGTTACTCTGAGCTTTCCGAGCAGTACTTC
CASSYSELSEQYF
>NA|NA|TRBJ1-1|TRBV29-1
TGCAGCGTTGACGGGCAGGGGTCTGAAGCTTTCTTT
CSVDGQGSEAFF
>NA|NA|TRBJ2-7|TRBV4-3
TGCGCCAGCAGCCAAGTAGGGAACTCCTACAATGAGCAGTACTTC
CASSQVGNSYNEQYF
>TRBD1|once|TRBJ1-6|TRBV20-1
TGCAGTGCTCTCCCTCTGACAGGGAATTCACCCCTCCACTTT
CSALPLTGNSPLHF
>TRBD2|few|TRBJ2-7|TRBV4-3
TGCGCCAGCAGCCAATCCGCCCTAGCGGGGTTTGCCTACGAGCAGTACTTC
CASSQSALAGFAYEQYF
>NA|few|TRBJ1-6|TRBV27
TGTGCCAGCAGTCCGAGCAGGGCTAATTCACCCCTCCACTTT
CASSPSRANSPLHF
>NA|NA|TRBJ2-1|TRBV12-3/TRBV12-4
TGTGCCAGCAGTACCCTAACTAGAAATGAGCAGTTCTTC
CASSTLTRNEQFF
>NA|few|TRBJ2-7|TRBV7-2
TGTGCCAGCAGCTCTCAGGCAGGGGAGACCTACGAGCAGTACTTC
CASSSQAGETYEQYF
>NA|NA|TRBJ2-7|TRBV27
TGTGCCAGCAGTTCCGCCTCAGGGGCGGGTAGAGTGAACGAGCAGTACTTC
CASSSASGAGRVNEQYF
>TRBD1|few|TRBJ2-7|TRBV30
TGTGCCGGACTGCACAGGGGTACCTACGAGCAGTACTTC
CAGLHRGTYEQYF